This TCR beta chain was sequenced for a study of blood T cell dynamics during melanoma immunotherapy. Turning to the study itself: Patients with metastatic melanoma got pembrolizumab or nivolumab-ipilimumab as first-line care.

Sample time point: week 3, after first cycle of checkpoint inhibitor. The CD3+ CD4- CD8+ CD45RA- CD45RO-high CD27- CCR7- memory phenotype defined TIE cells. One draw preceded checkpoint blockade; another followed its first cycle at week 3. Disease control meant complete response, partial response or stable disease at 12 weeks. Overall study results and limits: Cell-free DNA CDR3 sequences most resembled the immune-effector CD8+ subset, which was also most clonal.

Turning to this clone: What it binds is not known.

Using immunoSEQ multiplex PCR, the repertoire was profiled, and TCRdb retains in-frame clones only, with some absent. The table shows 300 to 350 clones, with over 80% occurring only once. The CDR3 extends over 13 amino acids. With 8 bases clipped from V and 4 bases from J, the junction kept 4 bases outside the gene matches. In germline, CDR1 is SGHDT, CDR2 YYEEEE. The starting material was CD8+ T cells from blood, obtained from a patient treated with checkpoint blockade. The receptor comes from a human donor with melanoma. The chain is built from TRBV5-6 and TRBJ2-1; 9 bases line up with TRBD1. The CDR3, as DNA: TGTGCCAGTGACAGGGGGAGTTACAATGAGCAGTTCTTC. Its translation: CASDRGSYNEQFF.